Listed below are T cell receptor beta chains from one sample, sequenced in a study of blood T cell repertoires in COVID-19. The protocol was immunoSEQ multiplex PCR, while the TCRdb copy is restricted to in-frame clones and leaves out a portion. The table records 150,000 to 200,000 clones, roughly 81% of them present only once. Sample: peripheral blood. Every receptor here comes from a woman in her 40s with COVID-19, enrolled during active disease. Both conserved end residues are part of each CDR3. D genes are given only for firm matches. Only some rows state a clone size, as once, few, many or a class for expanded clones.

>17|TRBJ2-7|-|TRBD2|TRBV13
TGTGCCAGCAGTTTAGGGTTGGAAAGCGGGGCTCGCCACGAGCAGTACTTC
CASSLGLESGARHEQYF
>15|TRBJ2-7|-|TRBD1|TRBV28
TGTGCCAGCAGTCGCGCCGGGACAGGCTCCTACGAGCAGTACTTC
CASSRAGTGSYEQYF
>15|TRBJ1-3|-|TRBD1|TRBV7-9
TGTGCCAGCAGCTCTACTCGGACAGGGGCGAACACCATATATTTT
CASSSTRTGANTIYF
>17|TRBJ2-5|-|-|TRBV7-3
TGTGCCAGCAGCTTAACCAGAGGCAGGCCTGCGGGAGAGACCCAGTACTTC
CASSLTRGRPAGETQYF
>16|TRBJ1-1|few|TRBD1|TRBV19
TGTGCCAGTAACCCGGGAGGGCAGGGGGTGAACACTGAAGCTTTCTTT
CASNPGGQGVNTEAFF
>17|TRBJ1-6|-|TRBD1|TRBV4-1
TGCGCCAGCAGCCAAGATCGTAACAGGGGGCAGAATTCACCCCTCCACTTT
CASSQDRNRGQNSPLHF
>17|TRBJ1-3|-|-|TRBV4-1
TGCGCCAGCAGCCAAGATCAAGCGGGCTCAGCTGGAAACACCATATATTTT
CASSQDQAGSAGNTIYF
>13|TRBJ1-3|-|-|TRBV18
TGTGCCAGCTCACCATTGCAGGGGAACACCATATATTTT
CASSPLQGNTIYF
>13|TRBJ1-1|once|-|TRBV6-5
TGTGCCAGCAGTTACTGGGCGAACACTGAAGCTTTCTTT
CASSYWANTEAFF
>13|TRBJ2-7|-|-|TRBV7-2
TGTGCCAGCAGCTTAGGGTCAGCCTACGAGCAGTACTTC
CASSLGSAYEQYF
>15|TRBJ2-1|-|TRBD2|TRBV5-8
TGTGCCAGCAGCTTGATGGTTCGGGGGGGCGATGAGCAGTTCTTC
CASSLMVRGGDEQFF
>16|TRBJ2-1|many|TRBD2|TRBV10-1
TGCGCCAGCAGCCCCCCCGGGACTAGCGGGACCGATGAGCAGTTCTTC
CASSPPGTSGTDEQFF
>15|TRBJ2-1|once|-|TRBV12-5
TGTGCTAGTCAACTGGGGGCTAGCTCCTACAATGAGCAGTTCTTC
CASQLGASSYNEQFF
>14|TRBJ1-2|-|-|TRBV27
TGTGCCAGCAGTTTGGTGGGAGGCAGCTATGGCTACACCTTC
CASSLVGGSYGYTF
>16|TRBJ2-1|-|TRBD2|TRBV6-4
TGTGCCAGCAGTGATAGTTTAGCGGGGGTATACAATGAGCAGTTCTTC
CASSDSLAGVYNEQFF
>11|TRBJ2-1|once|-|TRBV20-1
TGCAGTACAAGGGGGGGGAATGAGCAGTTCTTC
CSTRGGNEQFF
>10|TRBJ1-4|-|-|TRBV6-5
TGTGCCACGTTCAGTGAAAAACTGTTTTTT
CATFSEKLFF
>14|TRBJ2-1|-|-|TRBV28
TGTGCCAGCAGTGGCGGGGCATACTACAATGAGCAGTTCTTC
CASSGGAYYNEQFF
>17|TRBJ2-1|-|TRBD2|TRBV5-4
TGTGCCAGCAGCGTCGAGGGCGCGGGGGTTTCGGGTAATGAGCAGTTCTTC
CASSVEGAGVSGNEQFF
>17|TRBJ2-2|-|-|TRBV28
TGTGCCAGCAGTTCCATCCTGGCCGGGACGAACACCGGGGAGCTGTTTTTT
CASSSILAGTNTGELFF
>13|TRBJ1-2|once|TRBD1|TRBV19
TGTGCCAGTCGGGACAGGGACGGGGCTGGCTACACCTTC
CASRDRDGAGYTF
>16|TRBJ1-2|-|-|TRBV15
TGTGCCACCAGCAGAGATGGGGGCAGGGGAACTGTTGGCTACACCTTC
CATSRDGGRGTVGYTF
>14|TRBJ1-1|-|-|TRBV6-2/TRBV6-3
TGTGCCAGCAGTTACCTACGGTTTAACACTGAAGCTTTCTTT
CASSYLRFNTEAFF
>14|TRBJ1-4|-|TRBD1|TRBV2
TGTGCCAGCGGACAGGGGATTATTAACGAAAAACTGTTTTTT
CASGQGIINEKLFF
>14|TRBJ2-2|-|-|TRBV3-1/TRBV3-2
TGTGCCAGCAGCTACCAGGGGAACACCGGGGAGCTGTTTTTT
CASSYQGNTGELFF
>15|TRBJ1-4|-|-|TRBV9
TGTGCCAGCAGCGTAGACCCGGGGGCTAATGAAAAACTGTTTTTT
CASSVDPGANEKLFF
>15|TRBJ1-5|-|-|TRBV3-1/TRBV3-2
TGTGCCAGCAGCCAAGGCCAGGTCCGCAATCAGCCCCAGCATTTT
CASSQGQVRNQPQHF
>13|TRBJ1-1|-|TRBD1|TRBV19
TGTGCCAGTCAAACTGACAGGGTGACTGAAGCTTTCTTT
CASQTDRVTEAFF
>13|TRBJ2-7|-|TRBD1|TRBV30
TGTGCCTGGAGTCGGGACAGGGGTGACGAGCAGTACTTC
CAWSRDRGDEQYF
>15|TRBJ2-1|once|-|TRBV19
TGTGCCAGTAGTCCCATTGGGAGCGGGTACAATGAGCAGTTCTTC
CASSPIGSGYNEQFF
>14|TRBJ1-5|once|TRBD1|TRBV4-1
TGCGCCAGCAGCCAAGGACAGGGAAATCAGCCCCAGCATTTT
CASSQGQGNQPQHF
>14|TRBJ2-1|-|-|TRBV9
TGTGCCAGCAGCTCCCCCAGGGGCTACAATGAGCAGTTCTTC
CASSSPRGYNEQFF
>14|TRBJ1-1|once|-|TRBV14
TGTGCCAGCAGCCCCCCCGGGGTGAACACTGAAGCTTTCTTT
CASSPPGVNTEAFF
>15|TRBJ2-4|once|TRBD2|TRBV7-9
TGTGCCAGCAGCTTAACTAGCGGGAGAGAAAACATTCAGTACTTC
CASSLTSGRENIQYF
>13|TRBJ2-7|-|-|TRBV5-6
TGTGCCAGCAGCTTGGGGGGAGGCTACGAGCAGTACTTC
CASSLGGGYEQYF
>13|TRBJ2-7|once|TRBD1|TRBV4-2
TGTGCCAGCAGTACAGGGGTCCCCTACGAGCAGTACTTC
CASSTGVPYEQYF
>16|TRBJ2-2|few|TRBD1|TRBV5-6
TGTGCCAGCAGCTTGTTCGGGACAGCGAACACCGGGGAGCTGTTTTTT
CASSLFGTANTGELFF
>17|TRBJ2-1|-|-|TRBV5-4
TGTGCCAGCAGCGTAGGCGGACAGTTGAGCTCCTACAATGAGCAGTTCTTC
CASSVGGQLSSYNEQFF
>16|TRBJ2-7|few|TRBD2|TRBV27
TGTGCCAGCAGTTCCCACTTCGCGGGAGAGGTGTACGAGCAGTACTTC
CASSSHFAGEVYEQYF
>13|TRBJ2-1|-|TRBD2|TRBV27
TGTGCCAGCAGTTGGGGAGGGGCCCTTGAGCAGTTCTTC
CASSWGGALEQFF
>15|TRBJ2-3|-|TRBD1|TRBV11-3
TGTGCCAGCAGCTTGGGACAGGGGAACACAGATACGCAGTATTTT
CASSLGQGNTDTQYF
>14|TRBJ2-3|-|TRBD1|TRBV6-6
TGTGCCAGCACCCTACAGGGGAGCACAGATACGCAGTATTTT
CASTLQGSTDTQYF
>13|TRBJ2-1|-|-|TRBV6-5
TGTGCCAGCAGACCTTCTACGGGGAATGAGCAGTTCTTC
CASRPSTGNEQFF
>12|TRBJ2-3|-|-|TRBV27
TGTGCCAGCAGGACTAACACAGATACGCAGTATTTT
CASRTNTDTQYF
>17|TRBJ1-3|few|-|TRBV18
TGTGCCAGCACCCGGGAAAGGGTTTCAGTTACTGGAAACACCATATATTTT
CASTRERVSVTGNTIYF
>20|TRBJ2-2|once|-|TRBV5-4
TGTGCCAGCAGCGGAGGCAGTGGTCGGGGAGCGTCCGGGGGCACCGGGGAGCTGTTTTTT
CASSGGSGRGASGGTGELFF
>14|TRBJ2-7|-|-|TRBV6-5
TGTGCCAGCACTAGGGGCCGAGGTTCATACGAGCAGTACTTC
CASTRGRGSYEQYF
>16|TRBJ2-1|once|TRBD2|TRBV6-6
TGTGCCAGCAGTAGCCTAGGACTAGCGGTCGTCAATGAGCAGTTCTTC
CASSSLGLAVVNEQFF
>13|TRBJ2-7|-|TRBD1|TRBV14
TGTGCCAGCGGTCGGGGACAGTTTTACGAGCAGTACTTC
CASGRGQFYEQYF
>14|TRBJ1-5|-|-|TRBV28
TGTGCCAGCAGGCCGGTACAGAGCAATCAGCCCCAGCATTTT
CASRPVQSNQPQHF
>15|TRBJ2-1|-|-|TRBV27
TGTGCCAGCAGTTTATCCCAGCGTTCCTACAATGAGCAGTTCTTC
CASSLSQRSYNEQFF
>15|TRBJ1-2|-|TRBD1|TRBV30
TGTGCCTGGAGTACGTACGGGACAGCCGGAAGTGGCTACACCTTC
CAWSTYGTAGSGYTF
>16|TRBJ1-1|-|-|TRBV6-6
TGTGCCAGCAGTTACCGCACGGTGGTCCGGGTTGGCGCAGCTTTCTTT
CASSYRTVVRVGAAFF
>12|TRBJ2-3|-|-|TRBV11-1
TGTGCCAGCAGCTTGAGGGCAGATACGCAGTATTTT
CASSLRADTQYF
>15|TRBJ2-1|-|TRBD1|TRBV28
TGTGCCAGCAGTTTTATGGGACAGTTGTACAATGAGCAGTTCTTC
CASSFMGQLYNEQFF
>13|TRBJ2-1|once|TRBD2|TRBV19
TGTGCCAGTAGCACTAGCGGGGGGTTAGCGCAGTTCTTC
CASSTSGGLAQFF
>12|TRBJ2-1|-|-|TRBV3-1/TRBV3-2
TGTGCCAGCAGCCAAGGGGGCTATGAGCAGTTCTTC
CASSQGGYEQFF
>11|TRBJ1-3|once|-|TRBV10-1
TGCGCCGTCGGCTCTGGAAACACCATATATTTT
CAVGSGNTIYF